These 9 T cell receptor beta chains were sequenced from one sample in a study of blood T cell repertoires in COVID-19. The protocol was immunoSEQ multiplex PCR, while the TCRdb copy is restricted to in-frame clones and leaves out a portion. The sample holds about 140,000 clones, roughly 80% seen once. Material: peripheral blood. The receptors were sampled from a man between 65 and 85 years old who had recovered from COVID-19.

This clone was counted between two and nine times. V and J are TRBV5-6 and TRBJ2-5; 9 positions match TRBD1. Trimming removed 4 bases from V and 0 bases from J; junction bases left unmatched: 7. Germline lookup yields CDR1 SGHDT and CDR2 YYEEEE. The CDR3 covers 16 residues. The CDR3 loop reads CASSPGQGLYQETQYF. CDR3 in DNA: TGTGCCAGCAGCCCCGGACAGGGGCTGTACCAAGAGACCCAGTACTTC.

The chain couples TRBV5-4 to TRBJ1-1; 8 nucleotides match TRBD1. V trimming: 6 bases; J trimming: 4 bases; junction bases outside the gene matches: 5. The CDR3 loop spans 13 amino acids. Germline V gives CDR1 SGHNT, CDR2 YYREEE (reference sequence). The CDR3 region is CASTQQGGTEAFF. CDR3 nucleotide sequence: TGTGCCAGCACTCAACAGGGGGGCACTGAAGCTTTCTTT. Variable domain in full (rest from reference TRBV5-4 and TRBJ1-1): ETGVTQSPTHLIKTRGQQVTLRCSSQSGHNTVSWYQQALGQGPQFIFQYYREEENGRGNFPPRFSGLQFPNYSSELNVNALELDDSALYLCASTQQGGTEAFFGQGTRLTVV.

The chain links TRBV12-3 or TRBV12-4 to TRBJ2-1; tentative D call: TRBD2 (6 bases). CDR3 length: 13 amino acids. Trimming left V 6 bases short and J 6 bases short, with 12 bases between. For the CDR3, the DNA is TGTGCCAGCAGCCGCGGGATCACCAATGAGCAGTTCTTC. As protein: CASSRGITNEQFF.

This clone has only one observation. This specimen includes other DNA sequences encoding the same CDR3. The CDR3 region is CASSIVLAAYNEQFF. The CDR3 DNA sequence: TGTGCCAGTAGTATAGTGCTAGCAGCCTACAATGAGCAGTTCTTC. The rearrangement links TRBV19 to TRBJ2-1, with a possible D match to TRBD2 (5 bases). Germline lookup yields CDR1 LNHDA and CDR2 SQIVND (reference sequence). The germline V and J ends were trimmed by 1 base and 2 bases, with 9 bases remaining between them. CDR3 size: 15 residues.

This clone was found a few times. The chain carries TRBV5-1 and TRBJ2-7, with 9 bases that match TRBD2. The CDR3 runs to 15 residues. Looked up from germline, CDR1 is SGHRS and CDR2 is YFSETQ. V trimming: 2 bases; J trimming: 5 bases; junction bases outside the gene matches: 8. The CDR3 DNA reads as TGCGCCAGCAGCTTAAGTAGCGGGAGTATCCACGAGCAGTACTTC. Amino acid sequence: CASSLSSGSIHEQYF. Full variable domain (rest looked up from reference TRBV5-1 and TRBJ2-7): KAGVTQTPRYLIKTRGQQVTLSCSPISGHRSVSWYQQTPGQGLQFLFEYFSETQRNKGNFPGRFSGRQFSNSRSEMNVSTLELGDSALYLCASSLSSGSIHEQYFGPGTRLTVT.

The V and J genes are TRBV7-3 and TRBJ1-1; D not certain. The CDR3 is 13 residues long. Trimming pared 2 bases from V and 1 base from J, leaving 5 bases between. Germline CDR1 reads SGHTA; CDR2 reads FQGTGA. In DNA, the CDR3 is TGTGCCAGCAGCTTACAGGCGAACACTGAAGCTTTCTTT. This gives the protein CASSLQANTEAFF.

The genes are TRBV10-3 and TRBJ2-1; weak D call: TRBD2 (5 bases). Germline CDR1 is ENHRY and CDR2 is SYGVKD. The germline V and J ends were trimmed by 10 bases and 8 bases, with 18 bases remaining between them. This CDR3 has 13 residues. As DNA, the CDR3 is TGTGCCACCTCTGAGCGGAGCGAGGATGAGCAGTTCTTC. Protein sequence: CATSERSEDEQFF.

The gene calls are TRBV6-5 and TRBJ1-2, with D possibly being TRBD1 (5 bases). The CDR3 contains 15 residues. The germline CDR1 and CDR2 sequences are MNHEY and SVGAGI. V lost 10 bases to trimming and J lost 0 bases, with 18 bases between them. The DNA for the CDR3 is TGTGCCACCGCCCCTCAGGGAAAAGCTAACTATGGCTACACCTTC. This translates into CATAPQGKANYGYTF.

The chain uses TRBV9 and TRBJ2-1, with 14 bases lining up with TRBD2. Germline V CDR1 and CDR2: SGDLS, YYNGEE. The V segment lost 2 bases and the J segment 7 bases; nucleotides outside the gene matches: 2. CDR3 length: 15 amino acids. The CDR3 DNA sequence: TGTGCCAGCAGCGTCCGGACTAGCGGGAGGAATGAGCAGTTCTTC. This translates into CASSVRTSGRNEQFF.